This TCR beta chain was documented in a study of neurological immune-mediated disorders. Time point given: technical triplicate 2. Relative to its sample, this clonotype is medium-sized. Its specificity is not known. Overall study results and limits: CDR3 amino acid sequences of expanded clones were not shared across subjects, a result suggesting private repertoires in all groups. In HTLV-1-associated myelopathy, TCR clonal expansion was greatest, and in multiple sclerosis it was least, below healthy controls.

5'RACE with 10-nucleotide random UMIs produced the cDNA. TCRdb re-called the 5' RACE reads with MiXCR, one entry per CDR3 protein. The sample carries roughly 57,000 distinct CDR3 sequences, 20% to 30% recorded once. Germline V CDR1 and CDR2: SGHRS, YFSETQ. This CDR3 contains 16 residues. The ends lost 3 bases at V and 6 bases at J; junction bases unmatched: 5. The chain joins TRBV5-1 to TRBJ2-1; TRBD2 aligns across 14 bases. The TCR sequence derives from a man in his sixties with HTLV-1-associated myelopathy (HAM/TSP). The sample comprised PBMCs. The CDR3 coding sequence is TGCGCCAGCAGCTCATCGGGACTAGCGGGAGTCAATGAGCAGTTCTTC. It translates to CASSSSGLAGVNEQFF.